The rows below give T cell receptor beta chains drawn from one sample of a study of cytomegalovirus exposure and HLA in healthy donors. TCRdb's copy holds only in-frame clones and misses some; the assay was immunoSEQ multiplex PCR. Among fewer than 85,000 clones listed, around 70% were seen once. The sequencing sample was made of PBMCs. The receptor source for this set is a woman aged 40 to 50 in good health and CMV-seropositive. Both conserved end residues are part of each CDR3. D genes are given only for firm matches. The size entry is marked missing in some rows and otherwise reads once, few, many or a size class.

size: once; V: TRBV5-1; D: NA; J: TRBJ1-5; CDR3: CASSLGGVENQPQHF; DNA: TGCGCCAGCAGCTTGGGGGGAGTAGAAAATCAGCCCCAGCATTTT
size: NA; V: TRBV4-2; D: NA; J: TRBJ2-3; CDR3: CASSPSPGAADTQYF; DNA: TGTGCCAGCAGCCCTTCCCCGGGTGCCGCGGATACGCAGTATTTT
size: NA; V: TRBV27; D: NA; J: TRBJ2-1; CDR3: CATSRGLYNEQFF; DNA: TGTGCCACATCAAGAGGTCTTTACAATGAGCAGTTCTTC
size: once; V: TRBV6-5; D: NA; J: TRBJ2-2; CDR3: CASSYLEGAGELFF; DNA: TGTGCCAGCAGTTACTTAGAAGGGGCCGGGGAGCTGTTTTTT
size: NA; V: TRBV5-4; D: TRBD1; J: TRBJ2-2; CDR3: CASRGQGVEELFF; DNA: TGTGCCAGCAGAGGACAGGGGGTCGAGGAGCTGTTTTTT
size: NA; V: TRBV30; D: NA; J: TRBJ2-1; CDR3: CAWRGPDYNEQFF; DNA: TGTGCCTGGAGGGGGCCGGATTACAATGAGCAGTTCTTC
size: NA; V: TRBV5-4; D: NA; J: TRBJ1-1; CDR3: CASSHGVMNTEAFF; DNA: TGTGCCAGCAGCCACGGGGTCATGAACACTGAAGCTTTCTTT
size: NA; V: TRBV2; D: TRBD1; J: TRBJ1-5; CDR3: CASSEGGGGVNQPQHF; DNA: TGTGCCAGCAGTGAAGGTGGAGGGGGCGTGAATCAGCCCCAGCATTTT
size: NA; V: TRBV6-6; D: NA; J: TRBJ2-1; CDR3: CASSYGRPEYNEQFF; DNA: TGTGCCAGCAGTTACGGGCGCCCCGAGTACAATGAGCAGTTCTTC
size: NA; V: TRBV7-2; D: NA; J: TRBJ1-2; CDR3: CASSLDASNYGYTF; DNA: TGTGCCAGCAGCTTAGACGCCAGTAACTATGGCTACACCTTC
size: once; V: TRBV4-2; D: TRBD2; J: TRBJ2-5; CDR3: CASSQSTSPGQETQYF; DNA: TGTGCCAGCAGCCAATCGACTAGCCCGGGCCAAGAGACCCAGTACTTC
size: NA; V: TRBV30; D: NA; J: TRBJ2-7; CDR3: CAWTQVGGAGEQYF; DNA: TGTGCCTGGACTCAAGTGGGGGGTGCGGGCGAGCAGTACTTC
size: NA; V: TRBV27; D: NA; J: TRBJ2-7; CDR3: CASSPGTAVPLYEQYF; DNA: TGTGCCAGCAGTCCCGGGACTGCGGTCCCCCTCTACGAGCAGTACTTC
size: NA; V: TRBV28; D: NA; J: TRBJ2-2; CDR3: CASSSEYRYTGELFF; DNA: TGTGCCAGCAGTTCAGAATACAGGTACACCGGGGAGCTGTTTTTT
size: once; V: TRBV18; D: TRBD2; J: TRBJ2-5; CDR3: CASSPGLAGAETQYF; DNA: TGTGCCAGCTCACCGGGCCTAGCGGGGGCAGAGACCCAGTACTTC
size: few; V: TRBV30; D: TRBD2; J: TRBJ2-7; CDR3: CAWSVLAGVTHEQYF; DNA: TGTGCCTGGAGTGTCCTAGCGGGAGTGACTCACGAGCAGTACTTC
size: NA; V: TRBV4-1; D: TRBD1; J: TRBJ1-2; CDR3: CASSQDPATGGIYGYTF; DNA: TGCGCCAGCAGCCAAGATCCGGCAACAGGGGGAATTTATGGCTACACCTTC
size: many; V: TRBV19; D: NA; J: TRBJ1-1; CDR3: CASSRGLNTEAFF; DNA: TGTGCCAGTAGCAGAGGCCTGAACACTGAAGCTTTCTTT
size: NA; V: TRBV19; D: TRBD2; J: TRBJ2-3; CDR3: CASSSLSGTSGTDTQYF; DNA: TGTGCCAGTAGTTCCTTATCCGGGACTAGCGGCACAGATACGCAGTATTTT
size: once; V: TRBV9; D: TRBD2; J: TRBJ2-2; CDR3: CASSAPSGAGTGELFF; DNA: TGTGCCAGCAGCGCTCCTAGCGGGGCGGGCACCGGGGAGCTGTTTTTT
size: NA; V: TRBV27; D: NA; J: TRBJ1-2; CDR3: CASSPGWVLTNYGYTF; DNA: TGTGCCAGCAGTCCAGGTTGGGTCCTTACTAACTATGGCTACACCTTC
size: NA; V: TRBV27; D: NA; J: TRBJ1-1; CDR3: CASSPPGRSEAFF; DNA: TGTGCCAGCAGTCCACCGGGGAGATCTGAAGCTTTCTTT
size: NA; V: TRBV5-1; D: NA; J: TRBJ2-1; CDR3: CASSRSLAATNNEQFF; DNA: TGCGCCAGCAGCCGATCCCTCGCGGCCACGAACAATGAGCAGTTCTTC
size: once; V: TRBV30; D: NA; J: TRBJ1-5; CDR3: CAWSASSGQPQHF; DNA: TGTGCCTGGAGTGCAAGCTCGGGTCAGCCCCAGCATTTT
size: NA; V: TRBV19; D: NA; J: TRBJ1-2; CDR3: CASSIVGGDYGYTF; DNA: TGTGCCAGTAGTATAGTTGGCGGCGACTATGGCTACACCTTC